There are a few counts of the clone carrying this T cell receptor beta chain. Its antigen is as yet unknown. The data were produced by immunoSEQ multiplex PCR, yet TCRdb's version contains in-frame clones alone and is incomplete. The data show some 76,000 clones, 93% seen once. The sample comes from a study of OX40 agonist ivuxolimab in advanced cancers. About the research overall: Cohort: 80% to 90% men, mean age 60, aged roughly 23 to 90.

Study-wide results and limits: Still undetermined is the antigen specificity of the expanded peripheral T cells. Researchers report that CD8+ T cells had, on average, more expanded clones than CD4+. Compared with others, partial responders at 0.1-3.0 mg/kg displayed clonal expansion among the lowest.

The CDR3 has 14 amino acids. CDR1 is SGHTS, CDR2 YDEGEE, per germline. Trimming cost V 4 bases and J 9 bases; bases outside gene matches: 10. The rearrangement links TRBV5-8 to TRBJ1-5; 7 nucleotides line up with TRBD1. The input for sequencing was CD4+ or CD8+ T cells sorted from blood, taken in a trial of the OX40 agonist ivuxolimab. The TCR originated in an adult with an advanced solid tumor such as melanoma, head and neck, liver or kidney cancer. CDR3: CASSPRQGTGPQHF. As DNA, the CDR3 is TGTGCCAGCAGCCCTCGACAGGGCACTGGGCCCCAGCATTTT.